This section outlines one T cell receptor (beta chain) sequence together with its context. In germline, CDR1 is SGHNT, CDR2 YYREEE (reference sequence). Losses at the gene ends were 0 bases for V and 0 bases for J; bases not matched to a gene: 5. The CDR3 consists of 17 residues. Ineligible for inclusion were patients with other autoimmune diseases, uncontrolled infections, pregnancy or lactation. This sample is part of a study of Graves' ophthalmopathy and Graves' hyperthyroidism. For repertoire sequencing, the TCR beta CDR3 regions were amplified from RNA transcripts. The first-round RT-PCR employed HTBI primers together with the Qiagen OneStep RT-PCR kit. A multiplex PCR was then performed as the second round. TCRdb fed the multiplex PCR reads into MiXCR, producing one record per CDR3 protein. This sample has hundreds of thousands of distinct CDR3 sequences, with 15% found just once.

Source material: peripheral blood. The chain uses TRBV5-4 and TRBJ2-7, with TRBD2 identical over 11 bases. This TCR came from a woman aged 18-29 years with stable Graves' hyperthyroidism. CDR3 protein: CASSLGRTSGFSYEQYF. The CDR3 DNA reads TGTGCCAGCAGCTTGGGAAGGACTAGCGGGTTCTCCTACGAGCAGTACTTC.